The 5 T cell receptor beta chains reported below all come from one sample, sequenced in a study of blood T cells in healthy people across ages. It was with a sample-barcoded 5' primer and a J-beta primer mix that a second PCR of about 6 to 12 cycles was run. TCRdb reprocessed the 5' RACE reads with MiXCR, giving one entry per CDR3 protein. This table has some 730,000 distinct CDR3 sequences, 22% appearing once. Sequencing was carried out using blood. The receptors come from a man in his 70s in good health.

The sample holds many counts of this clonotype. In DNA form, the CDR3 reads TGCAGCGTTGATACCGGGACAGGGATTTGGGGCTACACCTTC. This sequence encodes CSVDTGTGIWGYTF. The chain joins TRBV29-1 to TRBJ1-2, with 9 positions matching TRBD1. The CDR3 is 14 amino acids. V lost 3 bases to trimming and J lost 8 bases; unmatched junction nucleotides: 10. Looked up from germline, CDR1 is SQVTM and CDR2 is ANQGSEA. The entire variable domain, with the rest obtained from reference TRBV29-1 and TRBJ1-2, is as follows: SAVISQKPSRDICQRGTSLTIQCQVDSQVTMMFWYRQQPGQSLTLIATANQGSEATYESGFVIDKFPISRPNLTFSTLTVSNMSPEDSSIYLCSVDTGTGIWGYTFGSGTRLTVV.

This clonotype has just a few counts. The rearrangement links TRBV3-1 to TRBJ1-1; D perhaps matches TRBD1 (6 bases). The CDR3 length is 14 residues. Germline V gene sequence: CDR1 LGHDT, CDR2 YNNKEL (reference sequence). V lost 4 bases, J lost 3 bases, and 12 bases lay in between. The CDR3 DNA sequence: TGTGCCAGCAGCCCTTTGGGGGGCTACACTGAAGCTTTCTTT. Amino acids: CASSPLGGYTEAFF.

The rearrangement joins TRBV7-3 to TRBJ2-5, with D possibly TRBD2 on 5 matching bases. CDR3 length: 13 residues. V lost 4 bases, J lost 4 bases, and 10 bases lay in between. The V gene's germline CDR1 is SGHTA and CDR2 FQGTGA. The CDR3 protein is CASSSTRRETQYF. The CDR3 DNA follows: TGTGCCAGCAGCTCTACTAGAAGAGAGACCCAGTACTTC.

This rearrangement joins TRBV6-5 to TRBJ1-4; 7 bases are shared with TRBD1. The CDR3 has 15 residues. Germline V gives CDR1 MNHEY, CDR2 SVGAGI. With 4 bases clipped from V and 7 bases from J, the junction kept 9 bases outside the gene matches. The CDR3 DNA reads TGTGCCAGCAGTTCTACAGGGGAGGGGGGTGAAAAACTGTTTTTT. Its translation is CASSSTGEGGEKLFF.

The CDR3 DNA follows: TGCAGTGCAAAGACAGCTGGAAACATTCAGTACTTC. This codes for CSAKTAGNIQYF. This rearrangement joins TRBV20-1 to TRBJ2-4; D is possibly TRBD1 (5 bases). CDR1 and CDR2 from the germline V gene are DFQATT and SNEGSKA (reference sequence). There are 12 residues in the CDR3. The ends were cut back, 6 bases at V and 6 bases at J, with 12 bases in the middle.